This is a list of T cell receptor beta chains from one sample in a study of CD8 T cells in ankylosing spondylitis. MiXCR was run by TCRdb on the 5' RACE reads, yielding one entry per CDR3 protein. The sample records approximately 550,000 distinct CDR3 sequences, about 12% being singletons. The sequenced material came from blood, either unsorted or a sorted T cell fraction (not recorded which). The receptors come from a male donor with ankylosing spondylitis. CDR3s include the opening cysteine and the closing phenylalanine or tryptophan. Each record gives: D gene, J gene, clone size, V gene, CDR3 DNA, CDR3 protein. D genes are given only for firm matches. Clone size is shown for a subset of rows, as once, few, many or a class of expanded clone.

d_gene: TRBD2
j_gene: TRBJ2-3
abundance: NA
v_gene: TRBV5-1
CDR3nt: TGCGCCAGCAGCTTGGTCACTAGCGAACGACCAGATACGCAGTATTTT
CDR3aa: CASSLVTSERPDTQYF

d_gene: TRBD2
j_gene: TRBJ2-2
abundance: NA
v_gene: TRBV20-1
CDR3nt: TGCAGTGCTAGAGCGGGAGGGGCCAACACCGGGGAGCTGTTTTTT
CDR3aa: CSARAGGANTGELFF

d_gene: NA
j_gene: TRBJ1-4
abundance: NA
v_gene: TRBV5-1
CDR3nt: TGCGCCAGCAGCTTAGGTTGGGCCACTAATGAAAAACTGTTTTTT
CDR3aa: CASSLGWATNEKLFF

d_gene: TRBD2
j_gene: TRBJ2-7
abundance: few
v_gene: TRBV12-3/TRBV12-4
CDR3nt: TGTGCCAGCAGTCAGGGACTAGCGGGAGCTTTTGGGCAGTACTTC
CDR3aa: CASSQGLAGAFGQYF

d_gene: NA
j_gene: TRBJ1-3
abundance: NA
v_gene: TRBV20-1
CDR3nt: TGCAGTGCTAGAGATGCCGTCTCTGGAAACACCATATATTTT
CDR3aa: CSARDAVSGNTIYF

d_gene: TRBD2
j_gene: TRBJ2-1
abundance: few
v_gene: TRBV11-2
CDR3nt: TGTGCCAGCAGCCCAAACCGACTAGCGGGAGGGATAAATGAGCAGTTCTTC
CDR3aa: CASSPNRLAGGINEQFF

d_gene: NA
j_gene: TRBJ1-5
abundance: NA
v_gene: TRBV3-1
CDR3nt: TGTGCCAGCAGCCGCACGAGGGGGGCCAGACATTTT
CDR3aa: CASSRTRGARHF

d_gene: NA
j_gene: TRBJ2-1
abundance: NA
v_gene: TRBV20-1
CDR3nt: TGCAGTGCTCGGGGACTGAGCTCCTACAATGAGCAGTTCTTC
CDR3aa: CSARGLSSYNEQFF

d_gene: NA
j_gene: TRBJ2-3
abundance: many
v_gene: TRBV7-9
CDR3nt: TGTGCCAGCAGCCCCGGTCTTAGCGCCACAGATACGCAGTATTTT
CDR3aa: CASSPGLSATDTQYF

d_gene: NA
j_gene: TRBJ1-1
abundance: NA
v_gene: TRBV7-9
CDR3nt: TGTGCCAGCAACCAGGGGTGGGGGAAAGAATTTGAAGCTTTCTTT
CDR3aa: CASNQGWGKEFEAFF

d_gene: TRBD1
j_gene: TRBJ2-7
abundance: few
v_gene: TRBV7-9
CDR3nt: TGTGCCAGCAGCCAGGGACAGGGGGCCCACGAGCAGTACTTC
CDR3aa: CASSQGQGAHEQYF

d_gene: TRBD2
j_gene: TRBJ2-7
abundance: NA
v_gene: TRBV28
CDR3nt: TGTGCCAGCAGACCAACTAGCGGGAAAAGGTACGAGCAGTACTTC
CDR3aa: CASRPTSGKRYEQYF

d_gene: TRBD1
j_gene: TRBJ2-1
abundance: many
v_gene: TRBV24-1
CDR3nt: TGTGCCACTTGGGACAGGGACTACAATGAGCAGTTCTTC
CDR3aa: CATWDRDYNEQFF

d_gene: TRBD2
j_gene: TRBJ2-3
abundance: many
v_gene: TRBV5-1
CDR3nt: TGCGCCAGCAGCTTGGCCGTGTCAGGGAGGGCAGATACGCAGTATTTT
CDR3aa: CASSLAVSGRADTQYF

d_gene: TRBD1
j_gene: TRBJ1-1
abundance: NA
v_gene: TRBV18
CDR3nt: TGTGCCAGCTCACCAAATTCGGACAGGGGAGGAACTGAAGCTTTCTTT
CDR3aa: CASSPNSDRGGTEAFF

d_gene: TRBD2
j_gene: TRBJ2-1
abundance: NA
v_gene: TRBV20-1
CDR3nt: TGCAGTGCTATTTGGCTAGCGGGGAGATCGGGCAATGAGCAGTTCTTC
CDR3aa: CSAIWLAGRSGNEQFF

d_gene: NA
j_gene: TRBJ1-1
abundance: NA
v_gene: TRBV6-6
CDR3nt: TGTGCCAGCAGTCGACAGGAAGCTGAAGCTTTCTTT
CDR3aa: CASSRQEAEAFF

d_gene: TRBD1
j_gene: TRBJ1-2
abundance: few
v_gene: TRBV19
CDR3nt: TGTGCCAGTAGTATCGGCAGGGGGCGAAACTATGGCTACACCTTC
CDR3aa: CASSIGRGRNYGYTF

d_gene: NA
j_gene: TRBJ1-2
abundance: NA
v_gene: TRBV24-1
CDR3nt: TGTGCCACCAGGGCACAGGGACACAGTGGCTACACCTTC
CDR3aa: CATRAQGHSGYTF

d_gene: NA
j_gene: TRBJ2-1
abundance: NA
v_gene: TRBV5-6
CDR3nt: TGTGCCAGCAGCTACCGTCGCTCCTACAATGAGCAGTTCTTC
CDR3aa: CASSYRRSYNEQFF

d_gene: NA
j_gene: TRBJ2-2
abundance: NA
v_gene: TRBV3-1
CDR3nt: TGTGCCAGCAGCCAAGTCGGAACGTTCGGGGAGCTGTTTTTT
CDR3aa: CASSQVGTFGELFF

d_gene: TRBD2
j_gene: TRBJ2-4
abundance: few
v_gene: TRBV7-9
CDR3nt: TGTGCCAGCAGCTTAGGACTAGCGGGAGACAGAGGGAACATTCAGTACTTC
CDR3aa: CASSLGLAGDRGNIQYF

d_gene: NA
j_gene: TRBJ2-2
abundance: many
v_gene: TRBV18
CDR3nt: TGTGCCAGCTCACCACAGATCAACACCGGGGAGCTGTTTTTT
CDR3aa: CASSPQINTGELFF

d_gene: NA
j_gene: TRBJ1-2
abundance: few
v_gene: TRBV12-3/TRBV12-4
CDR3nt: TGTGCCAGCAGTTTATACACCTATGGCTACACCTTC
CDR3aa: CASSLYTYGYTF

d_gene: NA
j_gene: TRBJ2-5
abundance: few
v_gene: TRBV29-1
CDR3nt: TGCAGCGACCGGCGTGGGTGGTTTGGAGAGACCCAGTACTTC
CDR3aa: CSDRRGWFGETQYF

d_gene: TRBD2
j_gene: TRBJ2-7
abundance: many
v_gene: TRBV10-3
CDR3nt: TGTGCCATCACCCGGGGACTAGCGGGAGACGAGCAGTACTTC
CDR3aa: CAITRGLAGDEQYF

d_gene: TRBD1
j_gene: TRBJ2-1
abundance: NA
v_gene: TRBV20-1
CDR3nt: TGCAGTGCAAAAGGGACAGTCGGTGAGCAGTTCTTC
CDR3aa: CSAKGTVGEQFF

d_gene: NA
j_gene: TRBJ2-1
abundance: NA
v_gene: TRBV5-1
CDR3nt: TGCGCCAGCAGCACTTCACAGAGCTCCTACAATGAGCAGTTCTTC
CDR3aa: CASSTSQSSYNEQFF

d_gene: TRBD1
j_gene: TRBJ1-2
abundance: NA
v_gene: TRBV25-1
CDR3nt: TGTGCCAGCAGTGAAAGGGGGACAGGGAATGGCTACACCTTC
CDR3aa: CASSERGTGNGYTF

d_gene: TRBD1
j_gene: TRBJ1-2
abundance: few
v_gene: TRBV7-2
CDR3nt: TGTGCCAGCAGCCCCACTAGCCCCGGACAGGGAGAATATGGCTACACCTTC
CDR3aa: CASSPTSPGQGEYGYTF

d_gene: NA
j_gene: TRBJ1-2
abundance: NA
v_gene: TRBV5-1
CDR3nt: TGCGCCAGCAGCGATACTTCAACGGGAGGCTACACCTTC
CDR3aa: CASSDTSTGGYTF

d_gene: NA
j_gene: TRBJ2-1
abundance: few
v_gene: TRBV6-2/TRBV6-3
CDR3nt: TGTGCCAGCAGTTACGGGACAAGAGACAATGAGCAGTTCTTC
CDR3aa: CASSYGTRDNEQFF

d_gene: NA
j_gene: TRBJ2-2
abundance: many
v_gene: TRBV12-3/TRBV12-4
CDR3nt: TGTGCCAGCAGTTTAAGACGTGCGACCAAGAACACCGGGGAGCTGTTTTTT
CDR3aa: CASSLRRATKNTGELFF

d_gene: NA
j_gene: TRBJ2-5
abundance: NA
v_gene: TRBV10-3
CDR3nt: TGTGCCATCAGTGAGTCTGTCGGGAAAGAGACCCAGTACTTC
CDR3aa: CAISESVGKETQYF

d_gene: NA
j_gene: TRBJ1-3
abundance: few
v_gene: TRBV5-1
CDR3nt: TGCGCCAGCAGAACGTACGGGGGCGCCCGCTCTGGAAACACCATATATTTT
CDR3aa: CASRTYGGARSGNTIYF

d_gene: NA
j_gene: TRBJ2-1
abundance: few
v_gene: TRBV21-1
CDR3nt: TGTGCCAGCAGCAAAGCGAGAGGGGACAGGCCCTACAATGAGCAGTTCTTC
CDR3aa: CASSKARGDRPYNEQFF

d_gene: NA
j_gene: TRBJ2-5
abundance: NA
v_gene: TRBV5-1
CDR3nt: TGCGCCAGCAGCTTGTCCGGACTCGTCCAAGAGACCCAGTACTTC
CDR3aa: CASSLSGLVQETQYF

d_gene: NA
j_gene: TRBJ2-3
abundance: NA
v_gene: TRBV21-1
CDR3nt: TGTGCCAGCAGCAAAGGGCTAGCGGGAGCAGATACGCAGTATTTT
CDR3aa: CASSKGLAGADTQYF

d_gene: TRBD2
j_gene: TRBJ2-5
abundance: few
v_gene: TRBV12-3/TRBV12-4
CDR3nt: TGTGCCAGCAGTCCGATAGCGGGAGAAGAGACCCAGTACTTC
CDR3aa: CASSPIAGEETQYF

d_gene: NA
j_gene: TRBJ2-5
abundance: NA
v_gene: TRBV27
CDR3nt: TGTGCCAGCAGTTCAGGATCAGAGACCCAGTACTTC
CDR3aa: CASSSGSETQYF